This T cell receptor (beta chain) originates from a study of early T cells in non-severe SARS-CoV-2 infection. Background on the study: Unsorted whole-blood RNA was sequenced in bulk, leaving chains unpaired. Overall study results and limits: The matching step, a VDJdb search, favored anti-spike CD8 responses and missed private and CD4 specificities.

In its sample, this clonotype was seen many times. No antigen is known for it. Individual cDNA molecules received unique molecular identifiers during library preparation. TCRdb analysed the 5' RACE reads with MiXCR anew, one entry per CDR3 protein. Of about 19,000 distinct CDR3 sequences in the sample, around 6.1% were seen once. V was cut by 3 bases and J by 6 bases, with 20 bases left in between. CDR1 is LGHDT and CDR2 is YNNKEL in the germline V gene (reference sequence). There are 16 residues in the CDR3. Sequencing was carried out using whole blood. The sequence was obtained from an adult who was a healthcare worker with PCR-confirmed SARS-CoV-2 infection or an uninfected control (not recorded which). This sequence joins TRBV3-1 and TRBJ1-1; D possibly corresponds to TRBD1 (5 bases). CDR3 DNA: TGTGCCAGCAGCCACGAGGGGCTTCGGGGTAATTCTGAAGCTTTCTTT. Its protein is CASSHEGLRGNSEAFF.